The TCR beta chain under discussion was sequenced for a study of blood T cell repertoires in COVID-19. Study details: COVID-19 samples, acute and convalescent, were from the United States, Italy and Spain. In each case, the material was cDNA or gDNA derived from T cells, B-cell-depleted T cells, or PBMCs.

V dropped 1 base and J dropped 5 bases, with 17 bases sitting between them. This CDR3 is built from 16 residues. Germline V gene sequence: CDR1 MNHEY, CDR2 SVGAGI. Some clones are missing from TCRdb's copy, which holds only in-frame ones; the method was immunoSEQ multiplex PCR. The top ten clones hold around 9.3% of a sample with 52,000 or so clones, 88% of them seen once. The chain carries TRBV6-5 and TRBJ1-2; perhaps TRBD1 as D (5 bases). Sequencing input: peripheral blood. The receptor comes from a man aged 55-75 years with active COVID-19. CDR3 sequence (DNA): TGTGCCAGCAGTTACTTAAGAACCGGGGGGGGGTATGGCTACACCTTC. This codes for CASSYLRTGGGYGYTF.